This TCR beta chain stems from a study of blood T cell repertoires in COVID-19 (TCRdb year 2020). Describing the broader study: Collaborator samples came from the United States, Italy and Spain and covered acute and convalescent phases of COVID-19. Deeply sampled blood TCRbeta repertoires from subjects exposed to, actively infected with, or recovered from COVID-19 were included in the dataset. The material from the prospective study consisted of cDNA or gDNA derived from T cells, B-cell-depleted T cells, or PBMCs. Where available, HLA class I and class II types were obtained from metadata supplied by the sample provider rather than from assay-based typing. The repertoires were released in a freely available public database intended as a resource for research on the immune response to SARS-CoV-2. The samples were drawn from the first 160 participants of the ongoing ImmuneRACE study and from 1,254 subjects provided by 6 global collaborators. Nearly every sample came with metadata listing a de-identified subject ID, COVID-19 status, age in years and sex.

What the authors observed across the whole study: Clinical and demographic metadata were provided uncurated, with the amount varying by source and participant.

Concerning this clone: Its specific antigen is unknown. It has no much larger one-base neighbor in the sample; base qualities were not kept.

TCRbeta CDR3 regions were amplified from genomic DNA by means of the immunoSEQ Assay, a bias-controlled multiplex PCR. Under the source paper's analysis protocol: The number of nucleated cells in each sample was estimated by amplification of reference gene primers within the assay. To quantify the absolute abundance of each unique TCRbeta CDR3 rearrangement, sequence reads were collapsed and filtered. Productive Simpson clonality was computed per sample as the square root of Simpson's diversity index over productive rearrangements. TCRdb obtained this table from immuneACCESS and retained in-frame rearrangements with V and J assigned. These tables miss some clones; where compared with another copy, unresolved V genes account for less than half of the shortfall, and the remainder is unexplained. V and J calls and clone size are given by that table; D and trimming were obtained from the DNA. The sample data list about 58,000 clones, and over 75% of these were observed just once. The ten biggest clones cover approximately 4.5% of the sample.

The CDR3 goes from the cysteine to the phenylalanine over 13 residues. Only CDR3 DNA is held: 39 bases, read in frame from base 1. Taken from the germline V gene, the CDR1 and CDR2 loops are SNHLY and FYNNEI. V is shortened by 3 bases, J by 6 bases, and the region joining them spans 10 bases. Whole blood was collected in K2EDTA tubes by collaborating institutions according to the institutions' own protocols. Collaborator samples were shipped for TCRbeta analysis as frozen whole blood, isolated PBMCs, or DNA extracted from either sample type. This receptor chain uses TRBV2 and TRBJ2-3; confidence is insufficient to name the D gene. The sample consisted of peripheral blood. The source is a man aged 40-49 years with active COVID-19. The sequence in DNA is TGTGCCAGCAGTGAGTTTACCAGGGATACGCAGTATTTT. The encoded protein is CASSEFTRDTQYF. The entire variable domain, with the stretches around the CDR3 drawn from the reference TRBV2 and TRBJ2-3 proteins, is EPEVTQTPSHQVTQMGQEVILRCVPISNHLYFYWYRQILGQKVEFLVSFYNNEISEKSEIFDDQFSVERPDGSNFTLKIRSTKLEDSAMYFCASSEFTRDTQYFGPGTRLTVL.